This T cell receptor beta chain is drawn from a study of T cells in Graves' hyperthyroidism and ophthalmopathy. The source material, RNA transcripts, was used to amplify TCR beta CDR3 regions. An initial round of RT-PCR targeting the TCR CDR3 relied on the HTBI primer set. From the multiplex PCR reads, TCRdb called clonotypes with MiXCR, one entry per CDR3 protein. The sample consists of 500,000 to 800,000 distinct CDR3 sequences, over 40% of them appearing once. This CDR3 is built from 15 residues. Germline assignment: CDR1 SGHTA and CDR2 FQGNSA. J lost 8 bases, V lost 5 bases, and 9 bases had no gene match. Exclusions: uncontrolled infection, other autoimmune disease, pregnancy, lactation.

The chain is built from TRBV7-2 and TRBJ1-6; 7 bases line up with TRBD1. The receptor's source is an adult man with Graves' disease, either hyperthyroidism or ophthalmopathy (not recorded which). The specimen sequenced was peripheral blood or thyroid tissue (not recorded which). The CDR3, as DNA: TGTGCCAGCAGCCCGACGACCGGGACAGATTCACCCCTCCACTTT. Translated: CASSPTTGTDSPLHF.